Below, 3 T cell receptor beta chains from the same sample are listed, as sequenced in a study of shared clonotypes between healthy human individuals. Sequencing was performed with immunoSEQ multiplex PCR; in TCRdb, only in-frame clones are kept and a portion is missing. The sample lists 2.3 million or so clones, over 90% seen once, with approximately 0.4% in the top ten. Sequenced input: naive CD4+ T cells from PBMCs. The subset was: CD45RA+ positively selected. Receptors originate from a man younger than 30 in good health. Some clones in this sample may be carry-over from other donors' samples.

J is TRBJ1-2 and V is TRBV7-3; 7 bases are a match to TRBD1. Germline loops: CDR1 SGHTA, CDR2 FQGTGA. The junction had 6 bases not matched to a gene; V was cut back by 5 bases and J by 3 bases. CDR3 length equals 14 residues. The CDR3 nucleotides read TGTGCCAGCAGCCCGAGACAGGGACACTATGGCTACACCTTC. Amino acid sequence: CASSPRQGHYGYTF.

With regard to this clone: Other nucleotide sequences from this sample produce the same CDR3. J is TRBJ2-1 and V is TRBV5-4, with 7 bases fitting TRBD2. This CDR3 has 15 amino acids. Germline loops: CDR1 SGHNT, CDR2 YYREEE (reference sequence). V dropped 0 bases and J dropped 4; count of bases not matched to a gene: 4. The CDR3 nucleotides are TGTGCCAGCAGCTTGGTTGCTAGCGGTTACAATGAGCAGTTCTTC. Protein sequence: CASSLVASGYNEQFF. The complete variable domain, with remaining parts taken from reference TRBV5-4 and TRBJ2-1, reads ETGVTQSPTHLIKTRGQQVTLRCSSQSGHNTVSWYQQALGQGPQFIFQYYREEENGRGNFPPRFSGLQFPNYSSELNVNALELDDSALYLCASSLVASGYNEQFFGPGTRLTVL.

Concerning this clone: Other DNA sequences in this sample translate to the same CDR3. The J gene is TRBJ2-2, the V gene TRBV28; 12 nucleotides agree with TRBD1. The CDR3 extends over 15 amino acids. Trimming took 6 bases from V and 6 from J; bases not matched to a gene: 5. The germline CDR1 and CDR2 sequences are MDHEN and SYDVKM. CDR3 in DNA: TGTGCCAGCAGCCCGGGGACAGGGGGCCCCGGGGAGCTGTTTTTT. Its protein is CASSPGTGGPGELFF.